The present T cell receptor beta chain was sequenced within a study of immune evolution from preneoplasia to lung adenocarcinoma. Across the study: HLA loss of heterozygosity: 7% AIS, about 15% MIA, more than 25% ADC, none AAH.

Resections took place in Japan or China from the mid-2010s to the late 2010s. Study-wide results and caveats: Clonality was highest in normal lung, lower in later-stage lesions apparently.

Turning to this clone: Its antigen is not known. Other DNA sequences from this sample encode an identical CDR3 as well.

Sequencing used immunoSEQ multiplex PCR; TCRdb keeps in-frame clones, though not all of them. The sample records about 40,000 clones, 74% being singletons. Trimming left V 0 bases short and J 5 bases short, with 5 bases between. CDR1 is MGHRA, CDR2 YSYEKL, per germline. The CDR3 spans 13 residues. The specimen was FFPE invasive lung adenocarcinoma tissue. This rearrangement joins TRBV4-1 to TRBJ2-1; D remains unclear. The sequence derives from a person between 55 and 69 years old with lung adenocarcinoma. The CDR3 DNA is TGCGCCAGCAGCCAAGATTTCCACAATGAGCAGTTCTTC. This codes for CASSQDFHNEQFF.